This is a list of T cell receptor beta chains from one sample in a study of T cell responses to AZD1222 COVID-19 vaccine. The table came from immunoSEQ multiplex PCR; TCRdb's copy has only in-frame clones and leaves some out. This sample has some 130,000 clones, with 85% to 95% found just once. Source: peripheral blood, taken 28 days after the second AZD1222 dose. These receptors originate from an adult who received the AZD1222 COVID-19 vaccine. CDR3s include the opening cysteine and the closing phenylalanine or tryptophan. The order of the fields is CDR3 protein, J gene, V gene.

CAISQQGFEETQYF TRBJ2-5 TRBV10-3
CASSPISQKGTQYF TRBJ2-5 TRBV7-8
CATGQQAYNSPLHF TRBJ1-6 TRBV6-5
CASSPIQGGATEAFF TRBJ1-1 TRBV11-3
CASSYRGRGYGYTF TRBJ1-2 TRBV19
CASSLTARGAHEQFF TRBJ2-1 TRBV7-3
CASSHSRARESNQPQHF TRBJ1-5 TRBV4-1
CASSIRGGEAFF TRBJ1-1 TRBV27
CSASIVSYEQYF TRBJ2-7 TRBV20-1
CASSLVSDSYEQYF TRBJ2-7 TRBV7-2
CASSLSAGTRDDTQYF TRBJ2-3 TRBV4-1
CASTAVTGVPELFF TRBJ1-4 TRBV6-5
CASSPPSRYSGNTIYF TRBJ1-3 TRBV18
CASSQDRQYGYTF TRBJ1-2 TRBV4-3
CASSASSLNRGLYEQYF TRBJ2-7 TRBV2